This T cell receptor beta chain originates from a study of blood T cells in healthy people across ages. Sample-barcoded 5' priming and a J-beta primer mix drove a second PCR of 7 to 11 cycles. TCRdb used MiXCR to reprocess the 5' RACE reads, holding one entry per CDR3 protein. Of over 950,000 distinct CDR3 sequences detected, roughly half appear once; the ten largest clones hold around 21%. Overall study findings and caveats: A greater number of naive CD4+ cells and higher diversity distinguished long-lived donors from aged donors.

Remarks on this clonotype: Antigen specificity is unknown.

Germline V CDR1 and CDR2: SQVTM, ANQGSEA. This CDR3 region has 11 residues. The V end lost 8 bases, the J end lost 1 base, and 8 bases lay between the germline ends. This receptor was identified in a woman aged 60-75 years in good health. This rearrangement joins TRBV29-1 to TRBJ1-1; no clear D. Sample: blood. CDR3 in amino acids: CSINKNTEAFF. CDR3 in DNA: TGCAGCATCAACAAGAACACTGAAGCTTTCTTT. Based on the CDR3 plus reference TRBV29-1 and TRBJ1-1, the full variable domain is SAVISQKPSRDICQRGTSLTIQCQVDSQVTMMFWYRQQPGQSLTLIATANQGSEATYESGFVIDKFPISRPNLTFSTLTVSNMSPEDSSIYLCSINKNTEAFFGQGTRLTVV.